The text below deals with one T cell receptor (beta chain). This receptor's antigen is unknown. The sample holds no much larger clone one base away, and base qualities are not on file. Receptors were amplified or captured by the immunoSEQ multiplex PCR assay. TCRdb carries this immuneACCESS record with in-frame sequences only. Its versions omit some clonotypes, under half of them owing to an unresolved V gene in the studies checked, with the rest unexplained. In this sample the table shows tens of thousands of clones, roughly four fifths of which occur a single time. The ten largest clones represent roughly 6.8% of the sample. The data were taken from a study of preoperative IRX-2 immunotherapy in early breast cancer (dated by TCRdb to the late 2010s). Sample treatment or condition, as interpreted from the label and publication: preoperative locoregional IRX-2 cytokine immunotherapy. The samples were obtained from a phase Ib study that tested preoperative, locoregional IRX-2 cytokine immunotherapy designed to prime immune responses. The donors were early-stage breast cancer patients who were given IRX-2 prior to surgery.

The CDR3 contains 15 residues, cysteine and phenylalanine counted. The entry retains the CDR3 DNA only, 45 bases that are in frame from base 1. Per the germline V gene (reference sequence), LNHDA is the CDR1 and SQIVND is the CDR2. V lost 3 bases and J lost 1 base; the stretch between them is 12 bases long. Sequencing was performed on lymph node tissue, taken after IRX-2 immunotherapy. The clonotype was recovered from a human donor with breast cancer. The chain couples TRBV19 to TRBJ2-5; the D gene assignment is ambiguous. The CDR3 has the sequence CASSMGRITQETQYF. In nucleotides, the sequence is TGTGCCAGTAGTATGGGCAGAATTACCCAAGAGACCCAGTACTTC.